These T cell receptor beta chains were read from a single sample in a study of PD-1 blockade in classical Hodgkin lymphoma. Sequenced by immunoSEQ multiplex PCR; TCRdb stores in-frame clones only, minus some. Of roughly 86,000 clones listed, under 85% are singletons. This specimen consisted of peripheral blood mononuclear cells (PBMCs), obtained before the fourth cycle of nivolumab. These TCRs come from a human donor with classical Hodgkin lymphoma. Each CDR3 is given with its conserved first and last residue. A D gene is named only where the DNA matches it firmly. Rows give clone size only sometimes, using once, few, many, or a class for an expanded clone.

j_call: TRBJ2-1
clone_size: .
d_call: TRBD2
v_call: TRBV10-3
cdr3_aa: CAIAGPNNEQFF
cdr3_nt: TGTGCCATAGCGGGACCAAACAATGAGCAGTTCTTC

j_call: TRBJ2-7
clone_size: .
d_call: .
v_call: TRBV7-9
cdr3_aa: CASSLGGFREQYF
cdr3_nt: TGTGCCAGCAGCCTGGGGGGATTCCGGGAGCAGTACTTC

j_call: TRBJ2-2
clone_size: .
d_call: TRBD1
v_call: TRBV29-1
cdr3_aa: CSVLTRDRGANTGELFF
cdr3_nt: TGCAGCGTTCTAACCCGGGACAGGGGCGCGAACACCGGGGAGCTGTTTTTT

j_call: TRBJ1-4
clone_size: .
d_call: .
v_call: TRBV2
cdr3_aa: CASSEGTSGATNEKLFF
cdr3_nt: TGTGCCAGCAGCGAGGGAACATCGGGAGCAACTAATGAAAAACTGTTTTTT

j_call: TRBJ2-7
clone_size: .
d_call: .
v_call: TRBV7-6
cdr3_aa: CASSFGSGGGYEQYF
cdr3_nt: TGTGCCAGCAGCTTCGGTAGCGGAGGGGGCTACGAGCAGTACTTC

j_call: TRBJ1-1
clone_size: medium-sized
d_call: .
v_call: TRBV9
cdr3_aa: CASSVGWNTEAFF
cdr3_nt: TGTGCCAGCAGCGTAGGGTGGAACACTGAAGCTTTCTTT

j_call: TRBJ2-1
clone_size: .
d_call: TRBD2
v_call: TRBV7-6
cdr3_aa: CASSRGGIDEQFF
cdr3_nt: TGTGCCAGCAGCCGCGGGGGGATCGATGAGCAGTTCTTC

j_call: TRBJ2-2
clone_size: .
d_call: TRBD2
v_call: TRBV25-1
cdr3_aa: CASSGLAGAAGELFF
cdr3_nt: TGTGCCAGCAGTGGACTAGCGGGAGCGGCCGGGGAGCTGTTTTTT

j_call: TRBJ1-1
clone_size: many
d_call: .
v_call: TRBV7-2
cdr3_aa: CASSLSVLDTEAFF
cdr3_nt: TGTGCCAGCAGCCTCTCGGTTTTGGACACTGAAGCTTTCTTT

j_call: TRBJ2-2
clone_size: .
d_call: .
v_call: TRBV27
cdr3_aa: CASSLGRRTGELFF
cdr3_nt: TGTGCCAGCAGTTTAGGCAGGCGCACCGGGGAGCTGTTTTTT

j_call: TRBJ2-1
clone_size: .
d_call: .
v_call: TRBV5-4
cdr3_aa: CASSLGAPNEQFF
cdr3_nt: TGTGCCAGCAGCTTGGGGGCGCCCAATGAGCAGTTCTTC

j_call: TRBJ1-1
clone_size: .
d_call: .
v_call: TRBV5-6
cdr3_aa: CASSLASRAHFTEAFF
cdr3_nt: TGTGCCAGCAGCTTGGCCAGCAGGGCTCATTTCACTGAAGCTTTCTTT

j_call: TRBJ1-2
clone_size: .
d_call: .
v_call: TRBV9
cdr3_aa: CASSVGRAGRYGYTF
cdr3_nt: TGTGCCAGCAGCGTAGGAAGGGCAGGGAGGTATGGCTACACCTTC

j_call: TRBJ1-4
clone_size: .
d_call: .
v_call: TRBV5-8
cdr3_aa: CASSLAGDGRLNEKLFF
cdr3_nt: TGTGCCAGCAGCTTGGCGGGAGATGGACGGCTTAATGAAAAACTGTTTTTT

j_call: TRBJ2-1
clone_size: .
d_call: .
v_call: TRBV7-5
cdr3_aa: CVRSFGPRDIAYNEQFF
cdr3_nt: TGTGTCAGAAGCTTTGGGCCGAGGGACATTGCCTACAATGAGCAGTTCTTC

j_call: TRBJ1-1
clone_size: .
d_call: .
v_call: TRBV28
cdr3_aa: CASSLWGGGTEAFF
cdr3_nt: TGTGCCAGCAGTTTATGGGGCGGGGGCACTGAAGCTTTCTTT

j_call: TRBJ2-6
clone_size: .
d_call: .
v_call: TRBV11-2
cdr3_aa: CASSLVPRVGATGANVLTF
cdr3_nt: TGTGCCAGCAGCTTAGTCCCCCGTGTGGGGGCAACTGGGGCCAACGTCCTGACTTTC

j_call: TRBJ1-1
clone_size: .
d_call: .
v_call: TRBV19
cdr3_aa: CASKGVSRNTEAFF
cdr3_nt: TGTGCCAGTAAGGGGGTATCGCGAAACACTGAAGCTTTCTTT

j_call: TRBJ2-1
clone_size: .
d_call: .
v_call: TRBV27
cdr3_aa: CASSFLAEQFF
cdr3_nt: TGTGCCAGCAGTTTCTTAGCGGAGCAGTTCTTC

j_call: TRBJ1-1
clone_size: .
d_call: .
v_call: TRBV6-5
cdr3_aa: CASSPFGGTEAFF
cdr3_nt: TGTGCCAGCAGCCCCTTTGGGGGGACTGAAGCTTTCTTT

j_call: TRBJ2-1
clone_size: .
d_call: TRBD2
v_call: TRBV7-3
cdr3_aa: CASSLASGDYNEQFF
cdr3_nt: TGTGCCAGCAGCTTAGCCAGCGGGGACTACAATGAGCAGTTCTTC

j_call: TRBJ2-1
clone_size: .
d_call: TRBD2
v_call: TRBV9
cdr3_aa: CASIPTSGRGGEQFF
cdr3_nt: TGTGCCAGCATCCCGACTAGCGGGAGGGGGGGTGAGCAGTTCTTC

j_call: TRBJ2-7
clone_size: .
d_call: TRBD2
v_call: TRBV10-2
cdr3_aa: CASSGTSGSYEQYF
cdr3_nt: TGCGCCAGCAGTGGGACTAGCGGGAGTTACGAGCAGTACTTC

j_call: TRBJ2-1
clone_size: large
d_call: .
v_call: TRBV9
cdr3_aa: CASSGGSLNEQFF
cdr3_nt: TGTGCCAGCAGCGGGGGCTCCCTCAATGAGCAGTTCTTC

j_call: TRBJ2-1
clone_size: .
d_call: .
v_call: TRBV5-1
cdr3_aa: CASSLEHRSYNEQFF
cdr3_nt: TGCGCCAGCAGCTTGGAACATCGCTCCTACAATGAGCAGTTCTTC

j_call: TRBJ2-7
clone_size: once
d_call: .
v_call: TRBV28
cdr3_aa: CASSFELRAGSYEQYF
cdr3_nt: TGTGCCAGCAGTTTTGAGCTTCGTGCAGGGTCCTACGAGCAGTACTTC

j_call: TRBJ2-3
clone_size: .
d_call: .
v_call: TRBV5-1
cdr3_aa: CASSLAGARDTQYF
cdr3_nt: TGCGCCAGCAGCTTGGCAGGCGCAAGGGATACGCAGTATTTT

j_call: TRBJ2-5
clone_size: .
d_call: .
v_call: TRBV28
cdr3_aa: CASSSDRDSQETQYF
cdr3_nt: TGTGCCAGCAGTTCGGATAGAGACTCTCAAGAGACCCAGTACTTC

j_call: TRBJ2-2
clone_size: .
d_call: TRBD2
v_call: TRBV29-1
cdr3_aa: CSVDSGGMTGELFF
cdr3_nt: TGCAGCGTTGATAGCGGGGGGATGACCGGGGAGCTGTTTTTT

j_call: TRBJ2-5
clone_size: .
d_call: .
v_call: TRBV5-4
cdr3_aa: CASSLDRSRGETQYF
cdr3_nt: TGTGCCAGCAGCTTGGACAGGTCTAGGGGGGAGACCCAGTACTTC

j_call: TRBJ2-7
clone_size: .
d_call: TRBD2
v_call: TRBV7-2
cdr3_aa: CASSRTRGGHEQYF
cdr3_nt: TGTGCCAGCAGCAGAACCCGCGGGGGACACGAGCAGTACTTC

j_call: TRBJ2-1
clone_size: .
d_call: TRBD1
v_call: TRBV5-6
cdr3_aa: CASSRTPGTDYNEQFF
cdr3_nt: TGTGCCAGCAGTCGAACCCCCGGGACAGACTACAATGAGCAGTTCTTC

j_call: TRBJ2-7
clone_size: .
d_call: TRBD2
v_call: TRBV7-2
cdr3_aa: CASSLNVLGLAGFEQYF
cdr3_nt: TGTGCCAGCAGCTTAAATGTACTAGGACTAGCGGGATTCGAGCAGTACTTC

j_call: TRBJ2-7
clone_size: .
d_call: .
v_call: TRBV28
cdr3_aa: CASRPPGGSYEQYF
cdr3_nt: TGTGCCAGCAGGCCACCAGGGGGGTCTTACGAGCAGTACTTC

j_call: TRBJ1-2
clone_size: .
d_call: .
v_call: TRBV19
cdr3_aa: CASSIPEAISGYGYTF
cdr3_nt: TGTGCCAGTAGTATCCCGGAGGCCATAAGTGGGTATGGCTACACCTTC

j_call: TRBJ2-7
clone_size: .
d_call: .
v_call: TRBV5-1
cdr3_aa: CASSLGEGYEQYF
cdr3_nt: TGCGCCAGCAGCTTGGGTGAGGGCTACGAGCAGTACTTC

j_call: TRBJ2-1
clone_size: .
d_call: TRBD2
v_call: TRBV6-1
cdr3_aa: CASKEWEGPSNEQFF
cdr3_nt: TGTGCCAGCAAAGAGTGGGAGGGGCCCTCTAATGAGCAGTTCTTC

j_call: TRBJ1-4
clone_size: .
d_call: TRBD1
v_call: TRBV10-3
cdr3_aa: CATGDRTNEKLFF
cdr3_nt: TGTGCCACCGGGGACAGGACTAATGAAAAACTGTTTTTT

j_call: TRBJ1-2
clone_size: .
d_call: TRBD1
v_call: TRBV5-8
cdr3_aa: CASRRPGQGANYGYTF
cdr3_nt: TGTGCCAGCAGACGCCCGGGACAGGGGGCGAACTATGGCTACACCTTC

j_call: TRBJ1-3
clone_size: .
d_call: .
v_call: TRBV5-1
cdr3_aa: CASSPGGVGNTIYF
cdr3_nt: TGCGCCAGCAGCCCCGGCGGGGTTGGAAACACCATATATTTT

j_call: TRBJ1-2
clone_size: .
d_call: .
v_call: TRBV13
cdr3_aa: CASSFRGSGYTF
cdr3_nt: TGTGCCAGCAGCTTCAGGGGATCGGGCTACACCTTC

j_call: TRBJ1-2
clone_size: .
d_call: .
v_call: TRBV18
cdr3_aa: CASSKAAGRPGGTF
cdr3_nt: TGTGCCAGCTCAAAGGCGGCAGGGAGGCCTGGGGGAACCTTC

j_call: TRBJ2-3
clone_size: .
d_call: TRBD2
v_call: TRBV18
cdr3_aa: CASSPLAGVTTDTQYF
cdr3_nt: TGTGCCAGCTCACCACTAGCGGGAGTTACCACAGATACGCAGTATTTT

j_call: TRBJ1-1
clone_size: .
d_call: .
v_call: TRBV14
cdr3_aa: CASSQEFEGTEAFF
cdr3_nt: TGTGCCAGCAGCCAAGAGTTTGAGGGGACTGAAGCTTTCTTT

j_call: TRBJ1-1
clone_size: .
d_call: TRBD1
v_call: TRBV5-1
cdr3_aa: CASSRTGRNTEAFF
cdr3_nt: TGCGCCAGCAGCAGGACAGGCCGGAACACTGAAGCTTTCTTT